These 30 T cell receptor beta chains share one sample of origin, sequenced in a study of cytomegalovirus exposure and HLA in healthy donors. PCR involved 60 Vbeta and 13 Jbeta primers. Profiled with immunoSEQ multiplex PCR; TCRdb holds only in-frame clones, not every one. The sample includes some 180,000 clones, over 65% of them seen just once. The sample taken for sequencing was PBMCs. The receptor source for this set is a woman aged 60-75 years in good health and CMV-seropositive.

This clone came up once. This sequence joins TRBV19 and TRBJ2-1, with D perhaps TRBD2 (6 bases). The CDR3 has 13 residues. V shed 5 bases and J shed 12 bases, with 17 bases lying between them. Per the germline V gene, CDR1 is LNHDA and CDR2 is SQIVND (reference sequence). Here the CDR3 reads CASSSTRDSWQFF. The CDR3, as DNA: TGTGCCAGTAGTTCGACGAGGGACTCCTGGCAGTTCTTC.

This clone was seen only a few times. The chain carries TRBV28 and TRBJ1-4; 8 bases fit TRBD1. This CDR3 spans 14 amino acids. Trimming cost V 6 bases and J 6 bases; bases outside gene matches: 6. Looked up from germline, CDR1 is MDHEN and CDR2 is SYDVKM. The CDR3 reads CASRLGQGYEKLFF. DNA for the CDR3: TGTGCCAGCAGGCTCGGACAGGGATATGAAAAACTGTTTTTT. Full variable domain (missing parts from reference TRBV28 and TRBJ1-4): DVKVTQSSRYLVKRTGEKVFLECVQDMDHENMFWYRQDPGLGLRLIYFSYDVKMKEKGDIPEGYSVSREKKERFSLILESASTNQTSMYLCASRLGQGYEKLFFGSGTQLSVL.

This chain links TRBV5-1 with TRBJ1-4; TRBD1 matches at 8 bases. Germline loops: CDR1 SGHRS, CDR2 YFSETQ. Germline trimming cut 1 base from V and 10 bases from J; bases unmatched to any gene: 12. This CDR3 has 16 amino acids. For the CDR3, the DNA is TGCGCCAGCAGCTTGCCACTTCGGACAGGGTCCGGAAAACTGTTTTTT. As protein: CASSLPLRTGSGKLFF.

The V gene is TRBV7-3, the J gene TRBJ2-3, with TRBD2 identical over 9 bases. The junction had 10 bases not matched to a gene; V was cut back by 5 bases and J by 4 bases. CDR1 SGHTA and CDR2 FQGTGA come from the germline V gene. CDR3 size: 16 residues. The CDR3 bases are TGTGCCAGCAGCCCCCTAGCGGGGAGAAACGCAGATACGCAGTATTTT. This encodes CASSPLAGRNADTQYF.

This rearrangement joins TRBV9 to TRBJ1-5; D is ambiguous. Germline CDR1 reads SGDLS; CDR2 reads YYNGEE. The CDR3 length is 16 residues. The germline V and J ends were trimmed by 0 bases and 0 bases, with 10 bases remaining between them. CDR3 in amino acids: CASSVGPQASNQPQHF. The CDR3 DNA sequence: TGTGCCAGCAGCGTAGGCCCCCAAGCTAGCAATCAGCCCCAGCATTTT.

The rearrangement links TRBV5-6 to TRBJ1-2, with D possibly matching TRBD1 (5 bases). The V end was cut by 4 bases, the J end by 5 bases, with 15 bases between. Germline CDR1 SGHDT, CDR2 YYEEEE. The CDR3 loop spans 14 amino acids. The CDR3 DNA sequence: TGTGCCAGCAGCCCCGCAGGGTCCTTTTATGGCTACACCTTC. Translated, it gives CASSPAGSFYGYTF.

A few counts support this clone. The chain links TRBV6-1 to TRBJ2-1; D is uncertain. V lost 7 bases to trimming and J lost 5 bases, with 9 bases between them. Germline V gene sequence: CDR1 MNHNS, CDR2 SASEGT. The CDR3 totals 12 residues. CDR3 loop: CASTPVNNEQFF. CDR3 sequence (DNA): TGTGCCAGCACCCCAGTTAACAATGAGCAGTTCTTC.

This clone has just one count. The chain recombines TRBV30 with TRBJ1-6, with no clear D. V was shortened by 3 bases and J by 6 bases, with 9 bases between the two germline ends. The CDR3 sequence is 13 residues long. The V gene's germline CDR1 is GTSNPN and CDR2 SVGIG (reference sequence). The CDR3 spells CAWREQFNSPLHF. In DNA, the CDR3 is TGTGCCTGGAGAGAACAGTTTAATTCACCCCTCCACTTT.

In DNA, the CDR3 is TGTGCCACCCCTTGGCGGGACTACGAGCAGTACTTC. Translated, it gives CATPWRDYEQYF. The chain recombines TRBV28 with TRBJ2-7; perhaps TRBD2 as D (6 bases). Trimming shortened V by 10 bases and J by 3 bases, and 13 bases separated the two germline ends. The CDR3 is 12 amino acids. Germline V lookup: CDR1 MDHEN, CDR2 SYDVKM.

The chain is built from TRBV27 and TRBJ1-2; the D gene is possibly TRBD1 (5 bases). V lost 8 bases, J lost 0 bases, and 13 bases lay in between. This CDR3 spans 14 amino acids. Germline loops: CDR1 MNHEY, CDR2 SMNVEV (reference sequence). Written as DNA, the CDR3 is TGTGCCAGCGGAAGGGGCATAACTAACTATGGCTACACCTTC. This translates into CASGRGITNYGYTF.

In this sample, this clone turned up many times. V gene TRBV27 combines with J gene TRBJ2-3; D gene ambiguous. Germline V gene data show CDR1 as MNHEY and CDR2 as SMNVEV (reference sequence). The CDR3 is made up of 15 amino acids. V dropped 1 base and J dropped 0 bases, with 8 bases sitting between them. The CDR3 DNA reads as TGTGCCAGCAGTTTATACCCAGGTAGCACAGATACGCAGTATTTT. The encoded protein is CASSLYPGSTDTQYF.

In DNA form, the CDR3 reads TGTGCCAGCAGCTTGCCGGGACAGGGGTACAATGAGCAGTTCTTC. It codes for CASSLPGQGYNEQFF. The chain uses TRBV5-4 and TRBJ2-1; 10 bases fit TRBD1. J was trimmed by 4 bases and V by 1 base; bases with no gene match: 2. Germline V gene sequence: CDR1 SGHNT, CDR2 YYREEE (reference sequence). This CDR3 is built from 15 residues.

This clone was seen just once. The rearrangement links TRBV5-6 to TRBJ2-7; possibly TRBD1 for D (5 bases). V was cut by 1 base and J by 3 bases, with 14 bases left in between. The CDR3 is made up of 15 amino acids. Germline values: CDR1 SGHDT, CDR2 YYEEEE. The CDR3 DNA is TGTGCCAGCAGCTTGCCCCCAGGGTCAGGCTACGAGCAGTACTTC. Residues: CASSLPPGSGYEQYF.

This sequence joins TRBV18 and TRBJ2-5, with 8 nucleotides matching TRBD2. V was pared by 1 base and J by 5 bases, with 9 bases of the junction left unmatched. The CDR3 is made up of 16 amino acids. Germline CDR1 is KGHSH and CDR2 is LQKENI. CDR3 DNA sequence: TGTGCCAGCTCACCACTTGCTCCGGGACTAGGGGAGACCCAGTACTTC. Its protein is CASSPLAPGLGETQYF.

The chain couples TRBV7-3 to TRBJ2-2; 10 positions agree with TRBD2. The germline CDR1 and CDR2 sequences are SGHTA and FQGTGA. J lost 7 bases, V lost 3 bases, and 11 bases had no gene match. This CDR3 comprises 17 residues. The CDR3 here is CASSLTSSGSVGGELFF. The DNA of the CDR3 is TGTGCCAGCAGCTTGACTTCTAGCGGGAGTGTCGGCGGGGAGCTGTTTTTT.

In its sample, this clone was seen a few times. The chain combines TRBV21-1 with TRBJ1-2; the table assigns TRBD1, which was not confirmed against the DNA. TRBV21-1 is a pseudogene. The CDR3 sequence is 17 residues long. The DNA of the CDR3 is TGTGCCAGCAGAAGTTGGACAGGGCGTCGGTTGGGCTATGGCTACACCTTC. As protein: CASRSWTGRRLGYGYTF.

The rearrangement uses TRBV5-1 and TRBJ2-3; D unclear. The CDR3 has 15 residues. Germline assignment: CDR1 SGHRS and CDR2 YFSETQ. V lost 4 bases to trimming and J lost 3 bases, with 15 bases between them. Written as DNA, the CDR3 is TGCGCCAGCAGCCGTACCATTAGTCGGACAGATACGCAGTATTTT. The encoded protein is CASSRTISRTDTQYF.

V gene TRBV2 combines with J gene TRBJ2-7; D is possibly TRBD2 (6 bases). CDR1 is SNHLY, CDR2 FYNNEI, per germline. The CDR3 consists of 11 residues. Deletions cut 0 bases from V and 12 bases from J, with 9 bases between. As DNA, the CDR3 is TGTGCCAGCAGTGAAGCGGGTAGCGGGTACTTC. Encoded protein: CASSEAGSGYF. The complete variable domain, with remaining parts taken from reference TRBV2 and TRBJ2-7, reads EPEVTQTPSHQVTQMGQEVILRCVPISNHLYFYWYRQILGQKVEFLVSFYNNEISEKSEIFDDQFSVERPDGSNFTLKIRSTKLEDSAMYFCASSEAGSGYFGPGTRLTVT.

This clone occurred a few times. V is TRBV7-6 and J is TRBJ2-2; 9 positions match TRBD2. V lost 6 bases, J lost 6 bases, and 8 bases stayed unmatched. This CDR3 has 15 amino acids. In germline, CDR1 is SGHVS, CDR2 FNYEAQ. The CDR3 DNA is TGTGCCAGCAGGGGAGGGACTAGCTTCCCCGGGGAGCTGTTTTTT. Translation gives CASRGGTSFPGELFF.

The chain is built from TRBV5-6 and TRBJ2-5; a possible D gene is TRBD2 (6 bases). With 1 base removed from V and 6 bases from J, the gap between germline ends came to 22 bases. The CDR3 covers 17 residues. Germline V lookup: CDR1 SGHDT, CDR2 YYEEEE. The CDR3 protein is CASSLPLSSMAGQTQYF. Here the CDR3 DNA reads TGTGCCAGCAGCTTGCCGCTCTCGTCCATGGCGGGGCAGACCCAGTACTTC. The whole variable domain, filled in from reference TRBV5-6 and TRBJ2-5, reads DAGVTQSPTHLIKTRGQQVTLRCSPKSGHDTVSWYQQALGQGPQFIFQYYEEEERQRGNFPDRFSGHQFPNYSSELNVNALLLGDSALYLCASSLPLSSMAGQTQYFGPGTRLLVL.

With regard to this clone: Relative to the germline gene, one junction end is altered; a read error may explain this. This chain joins TRBV5-4 and TRBJ2-4; 11 bases match TRBD2. Germline V CDR1 and CDR2: SGHNT, YYREEE (reference sequence). The CDR3 covers 17 residues. CDR3 protein: CASSFPSTSGGSNSQYF. The DNA for the CDR3 is TGTGCCAGCAGCTTCCCGTCAACTAGCGGGGGATCAAACAGTCAGTACTTC.

The CDR3: CASTKGVNTGELFF. CDR3 DNA: TGTGCCAGTACAAAAGGGGTGAACACCGGGGAGCTGTTTTTT. This rearrangement joins TRBV19 to TRBJ2-2; D may be TRBD1 (5 bases). The V and J ends lost 7 bases and 1 base respectively, with 10 bases between them. From germline, CDR1 is LNHDA and CDR2 SQIVND (reference sequence). This CDR3 has 14 residues.

The chain joins TRBV7-9 to TRBJ1-3; D is unresolved. Germline V gene data show CDR1 as SEHNR and CDR2 as FQNEAQ (reference sequence). The CDR3 loop spans 18 amino acids. V lost 3 bases and J 4 bases, leaving 22 bases between the germline ends. The CDR3 nucleotides read TGTGCCAGCAGCTTTAACCGGGTCTTAGCGACGCGAGGAAACACCATATATTTT. As protein: CASSFNRVLATRGNTIYF.

The V gene is TRBV5-1, the J gene TRBJ2-5; 8 positions match TRBD1. Looked up from germline, CDR1 is SGHRS and CDR2 is YFSETQ. The CDR3 runs 14 residues. The trim removed 4 bases at V and 5 bases at J, leaving 7 bases unmatched. CDR3 amino acids: CASSPRQGRETQYF. DNA for the CDR3: TGCGCCAGCAGCCCCCGACAGGGGAGGGAGACCCAGTACTTC.

V usage is TRBV6-7 and J usage is TRBJ2-7; D might be TRBD1 (6 bases). TRBV6-7 carries the ORF label, with uncertain function. Between the trimmed V and J ends, which lost 6 bases and 7 bases, there was a span of 13 bases. The CDR3 is 12 residues long. CDR3 residues: CASRPGVREQYF. The CDR3 DNA follows: TGTGCCAGCAGACCAGGGGTCCGGGAGCAGTACTTC.

The chain recombines TRBV5-5 with TRBJ1-1; no clear D. The CDR3 totals 15 residues. Germline V CDR1 and CDR2: SGHKS, YYEKEE (reference sequence). Trimming took off 2 bases at V and 5 bases at J, with 16 bases between the two ends. The CDR3 loop reads CASSLGPRGETEAFF. DNA for the CDR3: TGTGCCAGCAGCTTAGGGCCCCGGGGTGAAACTGAAGCTTTCTTT.

This chain links TRBV27 with TRBJ2-4; TRBD2 might be the D (5 bases). The germline V and J ends were trimmed by 7 bases and 1 base, with 17 bases remaining between them. Germline CDR1 reads MNHEY; CDR2 reads SMNVEV (reference sequence). This CDR3 comprises 16 residues. CDR3 residues: CASTPTIPGAKNIQYF. In nucleotides, the CDR3 is TGTGCCAGCACCCCGACCATCCCGGGGGCCAAAAACATTCAGTACTTC.

The chain links TRBV29-1 to TRBJ2-3; 14 nucleotides match TRBD2. The ends lost 6 bases at V and 5 bases at J; junction bases unmatched: 10. The CDR3 loop spans 16 amino acids. Looked up from germline, CDR1 is SQVTM and CDR2 is ANQGSEA. DNA for the CDR3: TGCAGCGTGGGACTAGCGGGAGCGGTGAGAGAAGATACGCAGTATTTT. This gives the protein CSVGLAGAVREDTQYF.

The V gene is TRBV19, the J gene TRBJ2-1, with 7 bases aligning to TRBD2. V lost 2 bases and J lost 1; bases outside the gene matches: 11. This CDR3 spans 18 amino acids. Germline values: CDR1 LNHDA, CDR2 SQIVND (reference sequence). The CDR3 DNA follows: TGTGCCAGTAGTATACGGGTTAGCGGGTTGAAATCCTACAATGAGCAGTTCTTC. It translates to CASSIRVSGLKSYNEQFF.

To note about this clone: A junction end diverges from the germline sequence, so it may reflect a read error. Other DNA sequences in this sample translate to the same CDR3. This rearrangement joins TRBV7-9 to TRBJ2-7; D remains unclear. Per germline, CDR1 SEHNR and CDR2 FQNEAQ (reference sequence). This CDR3 is built from 11 residues. CDR3 protein: CASSRGYEQYF. CDR3 nucleotides: TGTGCTAGCAGCCGAGGTTACGAGCAGTACTTC.